These T cell receptor beta chains were read from a single sample in a study of cytomegalovirus exposure and HLA in healthy donors. Method: immunoSEQ multiplex PCR; TCRdb's copy keeps in-frame clones and lacks some. The profile shows 150,000 to 200,000 clones, approximately 85% of them singletons. Sequenced: PBMCs. Receptors were obtained from a woman aged 50 to 65 in good health and CMV-seronegative. Both conserved end residues are part of each CDR3. The order of the fields is D gene, V gene, clone size, J gene, CDR3 protein, CDR3 DNA. D genes are given only for firm matches. The size of a clone is reported for some rows only, either as once, few or many, or as a class for expanded clones.

d_gene: NA
v_gene: TRBV14
abundance: once
j_gene: TRBJ1-1
CDR3aa: CASSQGGGRGVTEAFF
CDR3nt: TGTGCCAGCAGCCAAGGGGGGGGCCGGGGGGTCACTGAAGCTTTCTTT

d_gene: TRBD1
v_gene: TRBV28
abundance: NA
j_gene: TRBJ1-2
CDR3aa: CASSLGTGTSNGYTF
CDR3nt: TGTGCCAGCAGTTTAGGGACAGGGACAAGTAATGGCTACACCTTC

d_gene: NA
v_gene: TRBV28
abundance: NA
j_gene: TRBJ1-6
CDR3aa: CASSFLRQENSPLHF
CDR3nt: TGTGCCAGCAGTTTCCTCCGACAGGAGAATTCACCCCTCCACTTT

d_gene: TRBD1
v_gene: TRBV7-9
abundance: NA
j_gene: TRBJ1-6
CDR3aa: CASSRGTGYNSPLHF
CDR3nt: TGTGCCAGCAGCAGAGGGACAGGGTATAATTCACCCCTCCACTTT

d_gene: TRBD2
v_gene: TRBV9
abundance: once
j_gene: TRBJ2-2
CDR3aa: CASSAWGEAGESSGELFF
CDR3nt: TGTGCCAGCAGCGCGTGGGGGGAGGCGGGAGAAAGTTCCGGGGAGCTGTTTTTT

d_gene: NA
v_gene: TRBV19
abundance: NA
j_gene: TRBJ1-2
CDR3aa: CASSRGWTYGYTF
CDR3nt: TGTGCCAGTAGTCGGGGGTGGACCTATGGCTACACCTTC

d_gene: TRBD1
v_gene: TRBV7-2
abundance: NA
j_gene: TRBJ1-6
CDR3aa: CASSSGTANSPLHF
CDR3nt: TGTGCCAGCAGTTCCGGGACAGCCAATTCACCCCTCCACTTT

d_gene: TRBD1
v_gene: TRBV30
abundance: once
j_gene: TRBJ2-7
CDR3aa: CASTRDRAAYEQYF
CDR3nt: TGTGCCTCAACCCGGGACAGGGCGGCCTACGAGCAGTACTTC

d_gene: NA
v_gene: TRBV5-4
abundance: NA
j_gene: TRBJ2-7
CDR3aa: CASSLGPGHSYEQYF
CDR3nt: TGTGCCAGCAGCTTGGGACCGGGACACTCCTACGAGCAGTACTTC

d_gene: NA
v_gene: TRBV5-8
abundance: NA
j_gene: TRBJ2-7
CDR3aa: CASSLGGATYEQYF
CDR3nt: TGTGCCAGCAGCTTAGGCGGGGCTACCTACGAGCAGTACTTC

d_gene: TRBD1
v_gene: TRBV29-1
abundance: NA
j_gene: TRBJ1-2
CDR3aa: CSVVSPGTGEGLTF
CDR3nt: TGCAGCGTTGTGTCCCCCGGGACAGGGGAGGGTCTTACCTTC

d_gene: NA
v_gene: TRBV27
abundance: NA
j_gene: TRBJ2-3
CDR3aa: CASSFQSGTDTQYF
CDR3nt: TGTGCCAGCAGCTTCCAGAGCGGCACAGATACGCAGTATTTT

d_gene: NA
v_gene: TRBV7-3
abundance: NA
j_gene: TRBJ2-3
CDR3aa: CASSLSPASVIDTQYF
CDR3nt: TGTGCCAGCAGCTTAAGCCCGGCAAGCGTGATTGATACGCAGTATTTT

d_gene: TRBD1
v_gene: TRBV2
abundance: NA
j_gene: TRBJ1-1
CDR3aa: CASADRENTEAFF
CDR3nt: TGTGCCAGCGCGGACAGGGAGAACACTGAAGCTTTCTTT

d_gene: NA
v_gene: TRBV7-2
abundance: NA
j_gene: TRBJ2-7
CDR3aa: CASSLRGGTNSYEQYF
CDR3nt: TGTGCCAGCAGCTTAAGGGGGGGGACTAACTCCTACGAGCAGTACTTC

d_gene: TRBD1
v_gene: TRBV28
abundance: NA
j_gene: TRBJ2-7
CDR3aa: CASETGGSSYEQYF
CDR3nt: TGTGCCAGCGAAACAGGGGGTAGTAGCTACGAGCAGTACTTC

d_gene: TRBD1
v_gene: TRBV28
abundance: NA
j_gene: TRBJ2-7
CDR3aa: CASTIAGQGANEQYF
CDR3nt: TGTGCCAGCACTATTGCGGGACAGGGGGCTAATGAGCAGTACTTC

d_gene: NA
v_gene: TRBV18
abundance: NA
j_gene: TRBJ2-3
CDR3aa: CASSPLGRTDTQYF
CDR3nt: TGTGCCAGCTCACCACTTGGGCGCACAGATACGCAGTATTTT

d_gene: TRBD2
v_gene: TRBV30
abundance: NA
j_gene: TRBJ2-1
CDR3aa: CAWTGTSANEQFF
CDR3nt: TGTGCCTGGACCGGGACTAGCGCCAATGAGCAGTTCTTC

d_gene: TRBD1
v_gene: TRBV5-4
abundance: NA
j_gene: TRBJ1-2
CDR3aa: CASSFFDRGGDGYTF
CDR3nt: TGTGCCAGCAGCTTTTTCGACAGGGGAGGTGATGGCTACACCTTC

d_gene: TRBD2
v_gene: TRBV6-5
abundance: NA
j_gene: TRBJ2-5
CDR3aa: CASRLLAGEGGTQYF
CDR3nt: TGTGCCAGCAGACTGCTAGCGGGAGAGGGGGGGACCCAGTACTTC

d_gene: TRBD1
v_gene: TRBV28
abundance: NA
j_gene: TRBJ1-1
CDR3aa: CASRGGGSWNTEAFF
CDR3nt: TGTGCCAGCAGAGGGGGCGGATCCTGGAACACTGAAGCTTTCTTT

d_gene: TRBD2
v_gene: TRBV11-1
abundance: NA
j_gene: TRBJ2-1
CDR3aa: CASSESAGGPRYNEQFF
CDR3nt: TGTGCCAGCAGCGAATCTGCGGGAGGGCCTCGGTACAATGAGCAGTTCTTC

d_gene: NA
v_gene: TRBV27
abundance: NA
j_gene: TRBJ1-1
CDR3aa: CASSGGAEAFF
CDR3nt: TGTGCCAGCAGTGGGGGGGCTGAAGCTTTCTTT

d_gene: NA
v_gene: TRBV4-2
abundance: NA
j_gene: TRBJ2-6
CDR3aa: CASSQDSQSGANVLTF
CDR3nt: TGTGCCAGCAGCCAAGACTCACAGTCTGGGGCCAACGTCCTGACTTTC

d_gene: TRBD1
v_gene: TRBV11-2
abundance: few
j_gene: TRBJ2-1
CDR3aa: CASSSDRGRWSSYNEQFF
CDR3nt: TGTGCCAGCAGCTCAGACAGGGGCCGGTGGAGCTCCTACAATGAGCAGTTCTTC

d_gene: TRBD2
v_gene: TRBV10-3
abundance: NA
j_gene: TRBJ2-1
CDR3aa: CAISESLADYNEQFF
CDR3nt: TGTGCCATCAGTGAGAGTCTAGCGGATTACAATGAGCAGTTCTTC

d_gene: NA
v_gene: TRBV27
abundance: NA
j_gene: TRBJ2-2
CDR3aa: CASSRGPGTGELFF
CDR3nt: TGTGCCAGTAGCCGAGGGCCGGGCACCGGGGAGCTGTTTTTT

d_gene: TRBD1
v_gene: TRBV5-1
abundance: NA
j_gene: TRBJ2-3
CDR3aa: CASSVRGPIDTQYF
CDR3nt: TGCGCCAGCAGCGTAAGGGGGCCTATAGATACGCAGTATTTT

d_gene: TRBD2
v_gene: TRBV27
abundance: NA
j_gene: TRBJ2-7
CDR3aa: CASRNFWREDNEQYF
CDR3nt: TGTGCCAGCAGGAATTTTTGGCGGGAGGACAACGAGCAGTACTTC

d_gene: TRBD2
v_gene: TRBV4-1
abundance: NA
j_gene: TRBJ2-7
CDR3aa: CASSQEPGLVNYEQYF
CDR3nt: TGCGCCAGCAGCCAAGAACCGGGACTAGTTAACTACGAGCAGTACTTC

d_gene: TRBD1
v_gene: TRBV7-8
abundance: NA
j_gene: TRBJ1-1
CDR3aa: CASSPGTELEAFF
CDR3nt: TGTGCCAGCAGCCCAGGGACAGAACTTGAAGCTTTCTTT

d_gene: NA
v_gene: TRBV7-2
abundance: NA
j_gene: TRBJ1-2
CDR3aa: CASSLGPQGYGYTF
CDR3nt: TGTGCCAGCAGCTTGGGGCCACAGGGCTATGGCTACACCTTC

d_gene: NA
v_gene: TRBV28
abundance: NA
j_gene: TRBJ1-5
CDR3aa: CASSAPGFSQHF
CDR3nt: TGTGCCAGCAGTGCCCCGGGGTTTTCTCAGCATTTT

d_gene: NA
v_gene: TRBV27
abundance: NA
j_gene: TRBJ2-6
CDR3aa: CASSASQRQAGANVLTF
CDR3nt: TGTGCCAGCAGTGCATCCCAAAGACAGGCTGGGGCCAACGTCCTGACTTTC

d_gene: TRBD1
v_gene: TRBV18
abundance: NA
j_gene: TRBJ2-7
CDR3aa: CASSPLGQGNYEQYF
CDR3nt: TGTGCCAGCTCACCCTTGGGACAGGGAAACTACGAGCAGTACTTC

d_gene: NA
v_gene: TRBV11-2
abundance: once
j_gene: TRBJ2-2
CDR3aa: CASSLSRSNTGELFF
CDR3nt: TGTGCCAGCAGCTTATCGCGCTCGAACACCGGGGAGCTGTTTTTT

d_gene: TRBD2
v_gene: TRBV7-9
abundance: NA
j_gene: TRBJ2-7
CDR3aa: CASSPLAGGPGEQYF
CDR3nt: TGTGCCAGCAGCCCACTAGCGGGAGGGCCGGGCGAGCAGTACTTC

d_gene: TRBD1
v_gene: TRBV28
abundance: NA
j_gene: TRBJ2-3
CDR3aa: CASVKGPGQGTDTQYF
CDR3nt: TGTGCCAGCGTAAAAGGGCCGGGACAGGGAACAGATACGCAGTATTTT

d_gene: TRBD2
v_gene: TRBV5-1
abundance: NA
j_gene: TRBJ2-3
CDR3aa: CASSLDGWGGVGTDTQYF
CDR3nt: TGCGCCAGCAGCTTAGACGGATGGGGGGGGGTCGGCACAGATACGCAGTATTTT

d_gene: TRBD1
v_gene: TRBV11-2
abundance: NA
j_gene: TRBJ2-5
CDR3aa: CASSRGFGTEETQYF
CDR3nt: TGTGCCAGCAGCCGTGGGTTCGGGACAGAAGAGACCCAGTACTTC

d_gene: NA
v_gene: TRBV2
abundance: NA
j_gene: TRBJ1-5
CDR3aa: CASSEIPRVPSNQPQHF
CDR3nt: TGTGCCAGCAGTGAAATCCCGAGGGTCCCTAGCAATCAGCCCCAGCATTTT

d_gene: TRBD1
v_gene: TRBV19
abundance: NA
j_gene: TRBJ2-3
CDR3aa: CASSITGQISTDTQYF
CDR3nt: TGTGCCAGTAGTATAACGGGACAGATTAGCACAGATACGCAGTATTTT

d_gene: NA
v_gene: TRBV5-1
abundance: NA
j_gene: TRBJ1-1
CDR3aa: CASSTTVNTEAFF
CDR3nt: TGCGCCAGCAGCACGACAGTGAACACTGAAGCTTTCTTT

d_gene: TRBD1
v_gene: TRBV6-1
abundance: NA
j_gene: TRBJ1-1
CDR3aa: CASSSRDSEAFF
CDR3nt: TGTGCCAGCAGCAGCCGGGACAGTGAAGCTTTCTTT

d_gene: NA
v_gene: TRBV4-2
abundance: NA
j_gene: TRBJ2-7
CDR3aa: CASSQAGTTSYEQYF
CDR3nt: TGTGCCAGCAGCCAAGCCGGGACAACCTCCTACGAGCAGTACTTC

d_gene: TRBD2
v_gene: TRBV5-4
abundance: few
j_gene: TRBJ2-7
CDR3aa: CASSFTPGLAGGEQYF
CDR3nt: TGTGCCAGCAGCTTTACTCCGGGACTAGCGGGAGGCGAGCAGTACTTC

d_gene: TRBD2
v_gene: TRBV6-4
abundance: NA
j_gene: TRBJ2-1
CDR3aa: CASSELAGGPYEQFF
CDR3nt: TGTGCCAGCAGTGAGCTAGCGGGAGGGCCTTATGAGCAGTTCTTC

d_gene: NA
v_gene: TRBV30
abundance: NA
j_gene: TRBJ2-5
CDR3aa: CAWNPRQAWYQETQYF
CDR3nt: TGTGCCTGGAACCCTCGACAGGCTTGGTACCAAGAGACCCAGTACTTC

d_gene: TRBD1
v_gene: TRBV19
abundance: NA
j_gene: TRBJ1-1
CDR3aa: CASILDRGGPAFF
CDR3nt: TGTGCCAGTATCCTGGACAGGGGCGGTCCGGCTTTCTTT

d_gene: NA
v_gene: TRBV6-1
abundance: NA
j_gene: TRBJ1-1
CDR3aa: CASRVQGLGNTEAFF
CDR3nt: TGTGCCAGCAGAGTGCAGGGGCTGGGGAACACTGAAGCTTTCTTT